The clone carrying this T cell receptor (beta chain) was found many times. The target antigen is unknown. The authors built TCR beta libraries using iRepertoire HTBI primers and Arm-PCR of CDR3 regions. TCRdb reprocessed the multiplex PCR reads with MiXCR, giving one entry per CDR3 protein. The sample shows around 480,000 distinct CDR3 sequences, approximately 16% of them seen only once. The record originates from a study of regulatory T cells in long-lasting Graves disease. After removal of 5 bases from V and 5 bases from J, the junction contained 5 bases not matched to a gene. Per germline, CDR1 SGHTA and CDR2 FQGNSA. CDR3 length equals 14 residues. As for time point: newly diagnosed GD, antithyroid drugs for less than 3 months. PBMC-derived RNA was used for the TCR library. Study observations and caveats: TRBV28, TRBJ1-2 and TRBJ2-5 were segments that persistent disease favored.

The sample also formed part of further work on T cells in Graves' hyperthyroidism and ophthalmopathy.

The source was peripheral blood mononuclear cells (PBMCs), collected at new diagnosis, from a patient treated with antithyroid drugs. The chain couples TRBV7-2 to TRBJ2-2; 7 nucleotides match TRBD1. The sequence came from a woman aged 40-60 years with Graves disease. CDR3: CASSPRQGTGELFF. CDR3 bases: TGTGCCAGCAGCCCACGACAGGGTACCGGGGAGCTGTTTTTT.